Listed below are T cell receptor beta chains from one sample, sequenced in a study of monozygotic twins with inflammatory bowel disease. Each CDR3 protein gets one entry in TCRdb, which reprocessed the 5' RACE reads and gives no DNA. This table lists a few hundred thousand distinct CDR3 sequences. Sequencing was carried out using blood. These receptors came from a human donor with ulcerative colitis or Crohn's disease, or a healthy co-twin of an affected twin (not recorded which). The CDR3 runs from the conserved cysteine through the conserved F or W.

J gene: TRBJ2-7
V gene: TRBV20-1
CDR3 protein: CSARDRGLISSYEQYF

J gene: TRBJ1-1
V gene: TRBV7-3
CDR3 protein: CASSLSWTGVTEAFF

J gene: TRBJ1-3
V gene: TRBV4-3
CDR3 protein: CASSQGRGFFGNTIYF

J gene: TRBJ1-5
V gene: TRBV20-1
CDR3 protein: CSGVQGDSNQPQHF

J gene: TRBJ1-5
V gene: TRBV7-9
CDR3 protein: CASSNRDTHQPQHF

J gene: TRBJ1-3
V gene: TRBV6-5
CDR3 protein: CASSYLQGSGNTIYF

J gene: TRBJ2-7
V gene: TRBV3-1
CDR3 protein: CASSLGTAPYEQYF

J gene: TRBJ1-6
V gene: TRBV29-1
CDR3 protein: CLPRRYSPLHF

J gene: TRBJ2-4
V gene: TRBV12-3/TRBV12-4
CDR3 protein: CASSKIISRDPIQYF

J gene: TRBJ2-2
V gene: TRBV7-3
CDR3 protein: CASSLTLGLTGELFF

J gene: TRBJ2-7
V gene: TRBV7-7
CDR3 protein: CASSLWPSGEQYF

J gene: TRBJ2-1
V gene: TRBV5-4
CDR3 protein: CASSLGGEYNEQFF

J gene: TRBJ1-2
V gene: TRBV20-1
CDR3 protein: CSAWDRGTNYGYTF

J gene: TRBJ1-4
V gene: TRBV6-2/TRBV6-3
CDR3 protein: CASSRQGSEEKLFF

J gene: TRBJ1-2
V gene: TRBV5-5
CDR3 protein: CASSFLLTGANYGYTF

J gene: TRBJ2-1
V gene: TRBV7-2
CDR3 protein: CASSSSGTGGNEQFF

J gene: TRBJ2-7
V gene: TRBV7-9
CDR3 protein: CASSANMGYEQYF

J gene: TRBJ1-6
V gene: TRBV20-1
CDR3 protein: CSAGGFNSPLHF

J gene: TRBJ1-4
V gene: TRBV9
CDR3 protein: CASSPGDRFFEKLFF

J gene: TRBJ2-3
V gene: TRBV2
CDR3 protein: CASNRATDTQYF

J gene: TRBJ2-1
V gene: TRBV5-6
CDR3 protein: CASSYDRGPANEQFF

J gene: TRBJ2-2
V gene: TRBV4-3
CDR3 protein: CASSQALQSRGSWGELFF

J gene: TRBJ2-1
V gene: TRBV4-1
CDR3 protein: CASSPSREPSNEQFF

J gene: TRBJ1-3
V gene: TRBV7-2
CDR3 protein: CASSLGGLGNTIYF

J gene: TRBJ2-7
V gene: TRBV5-1
CDR3 protein: CASSLAVRGSQEYEQYF

J gene: TRBJ2-6
V gene: TRBV6-5
CDR3 protein: CASYSSGANVLTF

J gene: TRBJ2-3
V gene: TRBV27
CDR3 protein: CASSPYLAGGRTDTQYF

J gene: TRBJ1-2
V gene: TRBV30
CDR3 protein: CAWSVFGRWGGYTF

J gene: TRBJ2-5
V gene: TRBV6-5
CDR3 protein: CASSYLGTATQETQYF

J gene: TRBJ2-7
V gene: TRBV7-2
CDR3 protein: CASSLFAYEQYF

J gene: TRBJ2-7
V gene: TRBV7-9
CDR3 protein: CASSLLGTGAYEQYF

J gene: TRBJ2-1
V gene: TRBV13
CDR3 protein: CASSLGQGAPYNEQFF

J gene: TRBJ1-1
V gene: TRBV27
CDR3 protein: CASRPQRANTEAFF

J gene: TRBJ2-5
V gene: TRBV4-1
CDR3 protein: CASSRLLAGDQETQYF

J gene: TRBJ2-1
V gene: TRBV6-5
CDR3 protein: CACSYGTSNTEQFF

J gene: TRBJ1-4
V gene: TRBV19
CDR3 protein: CASSIGRAATNEKLFF

J gene: TRBJ2-5
V gene: TRBV12-3/TRBV12-4
CDR3 protein: CASSSSNGGRETQYF

J gene: TRBJ1-5
V gene: TRBV6-2/TRBV6-3
CDR3 protein: CASSGTGGNSNQPQHF

J gene: TRBJ2-2
V gene: TRBV12-3/TRBV12-4
CDR3 protein: CASRRQNTGELFF

J gene: TRBJ2-1
V gene: TRBV7-9
CDR3 protein: CASSHWTSGGGNEQFF

J gene: TRBJ2-1
V gene: TRBV14
CDR3 protein: CASSQTPGSSYNEQFF

J gene: TRBJ1-1
V gene: TRBV5-1
CDR3 protein: CASSFGGSGESEAFF

J gene: TRBJ2-1
V gene: TRBV12-3/TRBV12-4
CDR3 protein: CASRHMGLPYNEQFF